This record covers a single T cell receptor beta chain. This entry is derived from a study of blood T cell repertoires in COVID-19. Overall study context: COVID-19 samples from acute and convalescent phases originated in the United States, Italy and Spain.

Original data processing: Cell counts per sample came from amplifying reference gene primers. Repertoires were generated with immunoSEQ multiplex PCR, while TCRdb's copy carries only in-frame clones and drops some. V and J calls and clone size are given by that table; D and trimming were obtained from the DNA. Of under 300,000 clones detected, about 85% appear once; the ten largest clones hold about 6.3%. J was trimmed by 4 bases and V by 5 bases; bases with no gene match: 6. Germline V gene data show CDR1 as SGHTA and CDR2 as FQGTGA. This CDR3 comprises 15 residues. The age range of participants was about 18 to 89 years, with residence in under 30 US areas. Which cohort a participant joined came from the clinical history participants gave.

This receptor was obtained from a woman in her 30s with acute COVID-19. The chain joins TRBV7-3 to TRBJ2-1; 9 bases are shared with TRBD1. Source material: PBMCs or T cells enriched from blood (not recorded which). The CDR3 spells CASSLQGAEYNEQFF. The CDR3 nucleotides read TGTGCCAGCAGCCTACAGGGGGCGGAATACAATGAGCAGTTCTTC.